This TCR beta chain was sequenced in a study of blood T cell repertoires in COVID-19. Study-wide context: COVID-19 samples from acute and convalescent phases originated in the United States, Italy and Spain.

In germline, CDR1 is MNHEY, CDR2 SVGAGI. V was cut by 2 bases and J by 6 bases, with 13 bases left in between. This CDR3 has 14 residues. Original handling: Amplification of reference gene primers provided the estimated nucleated cell counts. The assay was immunoSEQ multiplex PCR, and TCRdb's table has in-frame clones only and misses some. V and J calls and clone size are as listed in that table; D and trimming were resolved from the DNA. The top ten hold 7.1% of the sample, which has about 240,000 clones, around 87% seen once. The chain links TRBV6-5 to TRBJ1-2; possibly TRBD1 for D (5 bases). The sample comprised peripheral blood. This TCR came from a woman aged 70-85 years with active or convalescent COVID-19. The CDR3 DNA follows: TGTGCCAGCAGTTACGACGGGGGTGGGGATGGCTACACCTTC. It is translated as CASSYDGGGDGYTF.